The 31 T cell receptor beta chains below were found in one sample sequenced in a study of blood T cell repertoires in COVID-19. TCRdb keeps only in-frame clones here, not all; method: immunoSEQ multiplex PCR. The sample carries under 35,000 clones, 85% recorded once. Material for sequencing was peripheral blood. These receptor sequences come from a woman in her sixties with active COVID-19.

The rearrangement links TRBV19 to TRBJ2-1, with a possible D match to TRBD2 (6 bases). V lost 4 bases and J 1 base, leaving 11 bases between the germline ends. There are 15 residues in the CDR3. Germline CDR1 reads LNHDA; CDR2 reads SQIVND (reference sequence). The CDR3 region has the DNA TGTGCCAGTAGTAGATCTAGCGATTCCTACAATGAGCAGTTCTTC. Encoded protein: CASSRSSDSYNEQFF.

DNA of the CDR3: TGTGCCAGCAGCTTAGGCGGGGGGGCCTTTGAGCAGTTCTTC. Its translation: CASSLGGGAFEQFF. The chain recombines TRBV7-2 with TRBJ2-1; 9 bases agree with TRBD2. J lost 9 bases, V lost 1 base, and 4 bases had no gene match. Germline CDR1 is SGHTA and CDR2 is FQGNSA. The CDR3 loop spans 14 amino acids.

J is TRBJ2-1 and V is TRBV12-3 or TRBV12-4, with 7 bases fitting TRBD2. The CDR3 length is 12 residues. After removal of 2 bases from V and 14 bases from J, the junction contained 6 bases not matched to a gene. CDR3 DNA: TGTGCCAGCAGTTTATGGGCGGGGGTCAAGTTCTTC. Its protein is CASSLWAGVKFF.

This clone has only one observation. J is TRBJ2-5 and V is TRBV24-1, with D possibly TRBD2 on 5 matching bases. CDR1 and CDR2 from the germline V gene are KGHDR and SFDVKD. The length of the CDR3 is 13 residues. V dropped 6 bases and J dropped 2 bases, with 9 bases sitting between them. The CDR3 DNA reads TGTGCCACCAGTAGAGCGGTTCAAGAGACCCAGTACTTC. Translated, it gives CATSRAVQETQYF.

The V and J genes are TRBV6-2 or TRBV6-3 and TRBJ1-1, with a weak D call TRBD1 (6 bases). V was shortened by 2 bases and J by 6 bases, with 19 bases between the two germline ends. CDR1 is MNHEY, CDR2 SVGEGT, per germline. The CDR3 contains 16 residues. The CDR3 loop is CASSYSRWGRFAEAFF. Here the CDR3 DNA reads TGTGCCAGCAGTTACAGTCGGTGGGGGCGGTTCGCTGAAGCTTTCTTT.

CDR3: CATGTGNQETQYF. CDR3 DNA: TGTGCCACCGGGACAGGGAACCAAGAGACCCAGTACTTC. This chain uses TRBV15 with TRBJ2-5; TRBD1 matches at 9 bases. Germline CDR1 reads LNHNV; CDR2 reads YYDKDF (reference sequence). Unmatched junction bases numbered 1, after V lost 8 bases and J lost 0 bases. The CDR3 runs to 13 residues.

The V gene is TRBV27, the J gene TRBJ2-1, with 8 nucleotides matching TRBD2. The V gene's germline CDR1 is MNHEY and CDR2 SMNVEV (reference sequence). V gave up 9 bases and J gave up 2 bases; unmatched junction bases: 6. CDR3 length equals 14 residues. CDR3 DNA: TGTGCCAGTTCCGCGGGAGGCGCCTACAATGAGCAGTTCTTC. This sequence encodes CASSAGGAYNEQFF.

The V and J genes are TRBV2 and TRBJ2-7, with D perhaps matching TRBD1 (5 bases). Trimming took 6 bases from V and 0 from J, leaving 18 bases between them. This CDR3 contains 16 residues. Germline values: CDR1 SNHLY, CDR2 FYNNEI. The CDR3 DNA follows: TGTGCCAGCAGGCAAGGGGCTCTACTAAGCTCCTACGAGCAGTACTTC. Encoded protein: CASRQGALLSSYEQYF.

The chain carries TRBV6-5 and TRBJ1-6; D unresolved. The CDR3 is 13 residues long. Trimming cost V 10 bases and J 9 bases, with 16 bases left between them. CDR1 is MNHEY and CDR2 is SVGAGI in the germline V gene. The CDR3 sequence is CATLSTAGSPLHF. The CDR3 coding sequence is TGTGCCACCCTATCGACCGCAGGTTCACCCCTCCACTTT.

V gene TRBV2 combines with J gene TRBJ1-4, with unresolved D. V dropped 2 bases and J dropped 16 bases, with 20 bases sitting between them. The CDR3 has 14 residues. Germline CDR1 is SNHLY and CDR2 is FYNNEI. CDR3 region: CASSETPQVVTPFF. The CDR3 DNA follows: TGTGCCAGCAGTGAAACCCCTCAGGTAGTAACCCCGTTTTTT. Full variable domain (outside the CDR3, taken from reference TRBV2 and TRBJ1-4): EPEVTQTPSHQVTQMGQEVILRCVPISNHLYFYWYRQILGQKVEFLVSFYNNEISEKSEIFDDQFSVERPDGSNFTLKIRSTKLEDSAMYFCASSETPQVVTPFFGSGTQLSVL.

The gene calls are TRBV4-2 and TRBJ1-1; TRBD1 might be the D (6 bases). The CDR3 contains 18 residues. The germline V gene has CDR1 LGHNA and CDR2 YNFKEQ. V lost 2 bases, J lost 5 bases, and 24 bases lay in between. DNA for the CDR3: TGTGCCAGCAGCCAATATAAGTGGGACATTTGGGCGGTTACTGAAGCTTTCTTT. The encoded protein is CASSQYKWDIWAVTEAFF.

The J gene is TRBJ2-1, the V gene TRBV6-5; D remains unclear. CDR1 MNHEY and CDR2 SVGAGI come from the germline V gene. With 6 bases removed from V and 8 bases from J, the gap between germline ends came to 8 bases. CDR3 length: 11 amino acids. This CDR3 reads CASRVAHEQFF. The CDR3 nucleotides are TGTGCCAGCAGGGTGGCCCATGAGCAGTTCTTC.

The chain joins TRBV2 to TRBJ1-2; 7 nucleotides align to TRBD1. CDR1 is SNHLY and CDR2 is FYNNEI in the germline V gene. Germline trimming cut 8 bases from V and 10 bases from J; bases unmatched to any gene: 10. The CDR3 is made up of 12 amino acids. As DNA, the CDR3 is TGTGCCAGCTACCGAGGGGGCGGCAACTACACCTTC. It is translated as CASYRGGGNYTF.

With regard to this clone: A junction end diverges from the germline sequence, so it may reflect a read error. The genes are TRBV6-1 and TRBJ2-3; 11 bases map to TRBD2. The CDR3 consists of 16 residues. CDR1 MNHNS and CDR2 SASEGT come from the germline V gene. In nucleotides, the CDR3 is TGTGCCAGCAGCGAAGGGACTAGCGGCCACACAGATACGCAGTATTTT. Protein sequence: CASSEGTSGHTDTQYF.

This sequence joins TRBV19 and TRBJ2-1, with 7 bases that match TRBD2. CDR1 and CDR2 from the germline V gene are LNHDA and SQIVND (reference sequence). CDR3 length: 14 residues. The junction had 14 bases not matched to a gene; V was cut back by 10 bases and J by 8 bases. This chain's CDR3 is CATMGTTQIHEQFF. DNA for the CDR3: TGTGCCACAATGGGGACTACCCAGATCCATGAGCAGTTCTTC.

The chain combines TRBV12-3 or TRBV12-4 with TRBJ2-3; D remains unclear. Deletions cut 6 bases from V and 6 bases from J, with 10 bases between. The CDR3 sequence is 12 residues long. CDR3 DNA: TGTGCCAGCAGCTACTCCAAGGATACGCAGTATTTT. Amino acid sequence: CASSYSKDTQYF.

The V gene is TRBV4-1, the J gene TRBJ1-1, with 8 bases aligning to TRBD1. After removal of 4 bases from V and 6 bases from J, the junction contained 10 bases not matched to a gene. The CDR3 sequence is 15 residues long. Germline assignment: CDR1 MGHRA and CDR2 YSYEKL. In DNA form, the CDR3 reads TGCGCCAGCAGCCCGGGAACGACAGGGGATGCTGAAGCTTTCTTT. This translates into CASSPGTTGDAEAFF.

This chain connects TRBV30 to TRBJ2-5, with D unresolved. Trimming stripped 2 bases from V and 6 bases from J, with 10 bases between. The CDR3 runs 12 residues. The germline V gene encodes CDR1 GTSNPN and CDR2 SVGIG (reference sequence). The CDR3 loop reads CAWSRRRQTQYF. The CDR3 DNA reads as TGTGCCTGGAGTCGCAGGCGTCAGACCCAGTACTTC.

This clone was observed once. The CDR3 loop reads CASSQGTKNIQYF. In nucleotides, the CDR3 is TGTGCCAGCAGTCAGGGAACCAAAAACATTCAGTACTTC. This chain links TRBV12-3 or TRBV12-4 with TRBJ2-4; maybe TRBD1 (5 bases). V lost 5 bases to trimming and J lost 2 bases, with 7 bases between them. CDR3 length equals 13 residues.

The rearrangement uses TRBV2 and TRBJ2-1, with 11 bases aligning to TRBD2. Germline V gene sequence: CDR1 SNHLY, CDR2 FYNNEI. The CDR3 contains 14 residues. V gave up 5 bases and J gave up 9 bases; unmatched junction bases: 6. The CDR3 region is CASSNSGRGVEQFF. Here the CDR3 DNA reads TGTGCCAGCAGTAATAGCGGGAGGGGAGTTGAGCAGTTCTTC.

The chain joins TRBV27 to TRBJ2-5, with D uncertain. CDR1 and CDR2 (germline): MNHEY, SMNVEV (reference sequence). This CDR3 comprises 14 residues. Trimming took off 4 bases at V and 0 bases at J, with 9 bases between the two ends. The DNA of the CDR3 is TGTGCCAGCAGTTCACAATCGTACCAAGAGACCCAGTACTTC. This translates into CASSSQSYQETQYF.

The chain carries TRBV19 and TRBJ2-1; 8 bases map to TRBD2. Germline CDR1 and CDR2: LNHDA and SQIVND (reference sequence). This CDR3 region has 17 residues. J lost 0 bases, V lost 1 base, and 5 bases had no gene match. CDR3 protein: CASSIGSSGDSYNEQFF. The DNA for the CDR3 is TGTGCCAGTAGTATAGGGAGTAGCGGGGACTCCTACAATGAGCAGTTCTTC.

The chain links TRBV27 to TRBJ1-5; possible D gene TRBD1, 5 bases. This CDR3 spans 15 amino acids. Germline V CDR1 and CDR2: MNHEY, SMNVEV (reference sequence). With 6 bases removed from V and 1 base from J, the gap between germline ends came to 13 bases. CDR3 coding DNA: TGTGCCAGCAGCAAAAATGGACACAGCAATCAGCCCCAGCATTTT. Its translation is CASSKNGHSNQPQHF.

This clone was counted a single time. This rearrangement joins TRBV5-1 to TRBJ2-7; 8 positions match TRBD1. Germline values: CDR1 SGHRS, CDR2 YFSETQ. The CDR3 contains 16 residues. The V gene end was trimmed by 0 bases and the J gene end by 7 bases; junction bases not matched to a gene: 12. The chain's CDR3 is CASSLAGTGLSGEQYF. CDR3 DNA: TGCGCCAGCAGCTTGGCCGGGACAGGTTTAAGTGGGGAGCAGTACTTC.

The sample holds a few counts of this clone. The chain combines TRBV13 with TRBJ1-4; TRBD1 might be the D (5 bases). The CDR3 loop spans 16 amino acids. Trimming shortened V by 0 bases and J by 4 bases, and 12 bases separated the two germline ends. Germline values: CDR1 PRHDT, CDR2 FYEKMQ (reference sequence). The CDR3 loop reads CASSLGRQGNNEKLFF. Here the CDR3 DNA reads TGTGCCAGCAGCTTAGGCCGTCAGGGAAATAATGAAAAACTGTTTTTT. Looking up the rest from reference TRBV13 and TRBJ1-4 gives the full variable domain: AAGVIQSPRHLIKEKRETATLKCYPIPRHDTVYWYQQGPGQDPQFLISFYEKMQSDKGSIPDRFSAQQFSDYHSELNMSSLELGDSALYFCASSLGRQGNNEKLFFGSGTQLSVL.

V is TRBV5-1 and J is TRBJ2-7; possibly TRBD2 for D (6 bases). Trimming shortened V by 4 bases and J by 6 bases, and 14 bases separated the two germline ends. This CDR3 has 13 residues. Germline values: CDR1 SGHRS, CDR2 YFSETQ. CDR3 amino acids: CASSDSWTTEQYF. The CDR3 nucleotides are TGCGCCAGCAGCGACAGCTGGACTACCGAGCAGTACTTC.

The V call is TRBV6-6, the J call TRBJ2-7; 7 bases fit TRBD1. CDR1 is MNHNY and CDR2 is SVGAGI in the germline V gene (reference sequence). Trimming at V came to 6 bases and at J to 4 bases, leaving 0 bases not matched to a gene. This CDR3 has 11 residues. The CDR3 loop is CASSRGYEQYF. In nucleotides, the CDR3 is TGTGCCAGCAGCAGGGGGTACGAGCAGTACTTC.

The V and J genes are TRBV19 and TRBJ2-7; weak D call: TRBD1 (5 bases). The CDR3 spans 14 residues. Per germline, CDR1 LNHDA and CDR2 SQIVND (reference sequence). The V gene lost 7 bases and the J gene lost 0 bases, with 13 bases spanning the gap. CDR3 region: CASNRQLSSYEQYF. The CDR3 DNA sequence: TGTGCCAGTAACAGACAGTTGAGCTCCTACGAGCAGTACTTC.

This clone was picked up one time. CDR3 sequence (DNA): TGTGCCAGTAGGATGGGTAGGGTCAGGGCCGGGGAGCTGTTTTTT. Encoded protein: CASRMGRVRAGELFF. The V call is TRBV11-2, the J call TRBJ2-2, with D perhaps TRBD1 (5 bases). V was pared by 9 bases and J by 6 bases, with 20 bases between. Germline assignment: CDR1 SGHAT and CDR2 FQNNGV. CDR3 length: 15 residues.

The rearrangement joins TRBV5-1 to TRBJ1-2; 7 bases match TRBD1. The trim removed 4 bases at V and 7 bases at J, leaving 10 bases unmatched. There are 14 residues in the CDR3. CDR1 is SGHRS and CDR2 is YFSETQ in the germline V gene. This CDR3 is CASSPLPDRLGYTF. The CDR3 bases are TGCGCCAGCAGCCCACTACCGGACAGGCTTGGCTACACCTTC.

This clone was seen only once. This rearrangement joins TRBV6-6 to TRBJ2-6, with TRBD1 as a possible D gene (6 bases). This CDR3 is 16 amino acids long. Germline V gene lookup returns CDR1 MNHNY and CDR2 SVGAGI (reference sequence). The ends were cut back, 0 bases at V and 2 bases at J, with 8 bases in the middle. The CDR3 loop is CASSYSPGAGANVLTF. CDR3 nucleotide sequence: TGTGCCAGCAGTTACTCCCCAGGGGCTGGGGCCAACGTCCTGACTTTC.